This TCR beta chain derives from a study of tumor and adjacent non-tumor tissue in lung cancer. Study background: Samples averaged around 3.9 million productive TCRbeta reads each.

Study-level results: TCR diversity was significantly greater in tumor than normal lung tissue.

This sample's RNA came from whole unsorted tissue. Newly diagnosed lung cancer patients had thoracic surgery in China, August–late 2014, without prior chemotherapy. The V gene's germline CDR1 is SQVTM and CDR2 ANQGSEA. V shed 7 bases and J shed 7 bases, with 16 bases lying between them. CDR3 length: 12 amino acids. The library came from three nested PCR rounds adapted from ARM-PCR protocols. TCRdb reprocessed the multiplex PCR reads via MiXCR and lists one record per CDR3 protein. The table includes more than 70,000 distinct CDR3 sequences, 61% detected once. About this clonotype itself: As yet, its antigen is unknown. The CDR3 does not close with the conserved phenylalanine or tryptophan, likely indicating a read error.

Sequencing was done on a sample of lung tumor tissue. This sequence was found in a man aged 70 or older with non-small cell lung cancer. V gene TRBV29-1 combines with J gene TRBJ2-5; possible D gene TRBD2, 5 bases. CDR3 amino acids: CSDWTPERTQYL. CDR3 sequence (DNA): TGCAGCGACTGGACTCCTGAGCGGACCCAGTACTTG.